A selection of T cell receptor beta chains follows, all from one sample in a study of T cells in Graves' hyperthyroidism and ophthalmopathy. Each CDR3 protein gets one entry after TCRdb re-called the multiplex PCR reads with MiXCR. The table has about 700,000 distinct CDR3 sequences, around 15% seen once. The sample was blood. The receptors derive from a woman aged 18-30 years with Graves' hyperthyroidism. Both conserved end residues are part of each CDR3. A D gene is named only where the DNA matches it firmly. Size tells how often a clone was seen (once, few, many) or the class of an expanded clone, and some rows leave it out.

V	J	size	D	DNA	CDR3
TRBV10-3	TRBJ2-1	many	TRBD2	TGTGCCATCAGCATGGGACTAGCGGCACCCAATGAGCAGTTCTTC	CAISMGLAAPNEQFF
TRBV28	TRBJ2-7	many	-	TGTGCCAGCAGTTGGGGGAGCGAGCAGTACTTC	CASSWGSEQYF
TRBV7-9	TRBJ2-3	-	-	TGTGCCAGCAGCTCGGGGACGCCGAATACGCAGTATTTT	CASSSGTPNTQYF
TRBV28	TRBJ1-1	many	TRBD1	TGTGCCAGCACCTTTTCGGACAGGTTCTACACTGAAGCTTTCTTT	CASTFSDRFYTEAFF
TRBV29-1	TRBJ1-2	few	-	TGCAGCGTTGAAGGCTTTCCCCTTTCCATGGGCCGATACTATGGCTACACCTTC	CSVEGFPLSMGRYYGYTF
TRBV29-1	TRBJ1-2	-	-	TGCAGCGTTGAAATATTTGGCTTCGGCTACACCTTC	CSVEIFGFGYTF
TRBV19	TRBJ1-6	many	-	TGTGCCAGTAAGAAGGGGCAGGATTCACCCCTCCACTTT	CASKKGQDSPLHF
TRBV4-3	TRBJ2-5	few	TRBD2	TGCGCCAGCAGCCGTAGCGGGAGGGCCGGGGAGACCCAGTACTTC	CASSRSGRAGETQYF
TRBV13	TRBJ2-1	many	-	TGTGCCAGCAGCCGAATGGGACTTGGAGACACTGAGCAGTTCTTC	CASSRMGLGDTEQFF
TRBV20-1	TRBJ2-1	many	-	TGCAGTGCCCGGCCAGGATCGGGGAATGAGCAGTTCTTC	CSARPGSGNEQFF
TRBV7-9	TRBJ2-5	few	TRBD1	TGTGCCAGCAGCCGGACAGGGGAAGGAGAGACCCAGTACTTC	CASSRTGEGETQYF
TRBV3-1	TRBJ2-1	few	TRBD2	TGTGCCAGCAGCCAAGAATTCGGGGAAGGGATTACTAGCGGGACATACAATGAGCAGTTCTTC	CASSQEFGEGITSGTYNEQFF
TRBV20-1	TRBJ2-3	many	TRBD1	TGCAGTGCTAGAGGTGGGACAGGAGATACGCAGTATTTT	CSARGGTGDTQYF
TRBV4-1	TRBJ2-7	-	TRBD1	TGCGCCAGCAGCCAAGGCCGGGACAGGGGCCGCGAGCAGTACTTC	CASSQGRDRGREQYF
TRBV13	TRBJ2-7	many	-	TGTGCCAGCAGCTCCCATGGGCAGCCCAACGGCGCCTACGAGCAGTACTTC	CASSSHGQPNGAYEQYF
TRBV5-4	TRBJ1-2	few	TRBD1	TGTGCCAGCAGCTTAACGGGACAGGGGGCGATTGACGGCTACACCTTC	CASSLTGQGAIDGYTF
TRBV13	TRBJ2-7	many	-	TGTGCCAGCAGCCTAGTGTCTACTGGGGAGCAGTACTTC	CASSLVSTGEQYF
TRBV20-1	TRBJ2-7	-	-	TGCAGTGCTAGAGTAACACTGGACACCAGGGTGCAGTACTTC	CSARVTLDTRVQYF
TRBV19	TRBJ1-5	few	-	TGTGCCAGTAGTGTAAGTGGCCAGAACAATCAGCCCCAGCATTTT	CASSVSGQNNQPQHF
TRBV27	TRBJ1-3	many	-	TGTGCCAGCCAGTTCACCACAGGGCCCCCCACCATATATTTT	CASQFTTGPPTIYF